This entry lists 23 T cell receptor beta chains sequenced from one sample in a study of T-cell memory formation after mild COVID-19. TCRdb re-derived calls from the 5' RACE reads in MiXCR, one entry per CDR3 protein. The sample lists around 430,000 distinct CDR3 sequences, roughly 15% occurring once. The specimen was PBMCs or a T cell subset sorted from them (not recorded which). These receptors came from a man between 18 and 29 years old who had mild COVID-19 (a few samples of this study predate the infection). Cell type and time point are not known.

The rearrangement joins TRBV29-1 to TRBJ2-1; 11 nucleotides align to TRBD1. In germline, CDR1 is SQVTM, CDR2 ANQGSEA. The CDR3 is made up of 14 amino acids. V was pared by 1 base and J by 9 bases, with 5 bases of the junction left unmatched. This CDR3 reads CSVEVRTGGVEQFF. For the CDR3, the DNA is TGCAGCGTTGAAGTGAGGACAGGGGGCGTTGAGCAGTTCTTC.

This clonotype was observed a handful of times. The chain is built from TRBV7-9 and TRBJ2-1; maybe TRBD1 (5 bases). Germline CDR1 and CDR2: SEHNR and FQNEAQ (reference sequence). Trimming left V 6 bases short and J 9 bases short, with 12 bases between. The CDR3 covers 12 residues. The CDR3 sequence is CASRSQGGEQFF. The CDR3 nucleotides read TGTGCCAGCAGAAGCCAGGGTGGTGAGCAGTTCTTC.

This chain connects TRBV20-1 to TRBJ2-3; 10 bases align to TRBD2. V dropped 6 bases and J dropped 1; count of bases not matched to a gene: 10. This CDR3 is 16 amino acids long. Germline CDR1 and CDR2: DFQATT and SNEGSKA (reference sequence). Here the CDR3 reads CSARASGGRGTDTQYF. CDR3 sequence (DNA): TGCAGTGCCAGGGCTAGCGGGGGCCGGGGCACAGATACGCAGTATTTT.

J is TRBJ1-6 and V is TRBV7-9, with D possibly TRBD1 on 5 matching bases. Deletions cut 2 bases from V and 6 bases from J, with 14 bases between. This CDR3 spans 16 amino acids. CDR1 is SEHNR, CDR2 FQNEAQ, per germline (reference sequence). CDR3 in DNA: TGTGCCAGCAGCTTATCCCCAGCAGGGCGTAATTCACCCCTCCACTTT. Translated, it gives CASSLSPAGRNSPLHF.

The chain carries TRBV7-3 and TRBJ2-5, with a weak D call TRBD2 (5 bases). This CDR3 has 15 amino acids. Germline V CDR1 and CDR2: SGHTA, FQGTGA. The V gene lost 5 bases and the J gene lost 2 bases, with 15 bases spanning the gap. CDR3 nucleotide sequence: TGTGCCAGCAGCCCGGGTCTTGGAGGTCAAGAGACCCAGTACTTC. It codes for CASSPGLGGQETQYF.

The sample holds a few counts of this clonotype. The chain uses TRBV12-3 or TRBV12-4 and TRBJ1-1; maybe TRBD1 (6 bases). The V gene lost 2 bases and the J gene lost 5 bases, with 9 bases spanning the gap. CDR3 length: 13 residues. For the CDR3, the DNA is TGTGCCAGCAGTTTATACAGGGCGACTGAAGCTTTCTTT. It translates to CASSLYRATEAFF.

This clonotype was observed a handful of times. The rearrangement uses TRBV20-1 and TRBJ1-1; possibly TRBD1 for D (6 bases). CDR1 and CDR2 from the germline V gene are DFQATT and SNEGSKA (reference sequence). V dropped 6 bases and J dropped 5 bases, with 19 bases sitting between them. The CDR3 sequence is 14 residues long. The CDR3 loop reads CSAIAAAGETEAFF. Written as DNA, the CDR3 is TGCAGTGCCATCGCCGCGGCAGGGGAAACTGAAGCTTTCTTT.

This clonotype was detected a few times. J is TRBJ1-1 and V is TRBV6-5; TRBD1 agrees at 7 bases. The CDR3 consists of 14 residues. Trimming cost V 2 bases and J 4 bases; bases outside gene matches: 4. Looked up from germline, CDR1 is MNHEY and CDR2 is SVGAGI. Here the CDR3 DNA reads TGTGCCAGCAGTTACGGACAGGCGAGCACTGAAGCTTTCTTT. It yields the protein CASSYGQASTEAFF.

The rearrangement links TRBV14 to TRBJ1-2, with D perhaps TRBD1 (5 bases). Germline V gene sequence: CDR1 SGHDN, CDR2 FVKESK. The CDR3 totals 15 residues. V lost 0 bases and J 4 bases, leaving 12 bases between the germline ends. The CDR3 spells CASSQDHLGAYGYTF. The CDR3 DNA follows: TGTGCCAGCAGCCAAGATCATCTAGGGGCCTATGGCTACACCTTC. The full variable domain, in which reference TRBV14 and TRBJ1-2 provide the parts outside the CDR3, is EAGVTQFPSHSVIEKGQTVTLRCDPISGHDNLYWYRRVMGKEIKFLLHFVKESKQDESGMPNNRFLAERTGGTYSTLKVQPAELEDSGVYFCASSQDHLGAYGYTFGSGTRLTVV.

This clonotype was seen a handful of times. V is TRBV5-4 and J is TRBJ2-1, with TRBD2 identical over 9 bases. CDR3 length: 17 amino acids. CDR1 is SGHNT, CDR2 YYREEE, per germline (reference sequence). The V and J ends lost 0 bases and 8 bases, in that order; junction bases with no gene match: 12. CDR3 sequence reads: CASSLGVGLAGSDEQFF. CDR3 DNA: TGTGCCAGCAGCTTGGGTGTTGGGCTAGCGGGGTCAGATGAGCAGTTCTTC.

The J gene is TRBJ2-1, the V gene TRBV7-9, with unresolved D. Germline lookup yields CDR1 SEHNR and CDR2 FQNEAQ (reference sequence). This CDR3 is built from 15 residues. V shed 1 base and J shed 2 bases, with 9 bases lying between them. The DNA for the CDR3 is TGTGCCAGCAGCTTAGGACCTTACGCCTACAATGAGCAGTTCTTC. It specifies CASSLGPYAYNEQFF.

The chain combines TRBV5-1 with TRBJ2-3; the match to TRBD2 covers 8 bases. V gave up 3 bases and J gave up 6 bases; unmatched junction bases: 9. Germline V lookup: CDR1 SGHRS, CDR2 YFSETQ. CDR3 length: 15 residues. The CDR3 sequence is CASSSGRGNKDTQYF. Written as DNA, the CDR3 is TGCGCCAGCAGCTCCGGGAGGGGAAACAAGGATACGCAGTATTTT.

This chain links TRBV12-3 or TRBV12-4 with TRBJ2-3; tentatively, D is TRBD1 (5 bases). V was trimmed by 5 bases and J by 7 bases, leaving 10 bases between them. CDR3 length equals 12 residues. For the CDR3, the DNA is TGTGCCAGCAGTCAGGGCGCATATACGCAGTATTTT. The encoded protein is CASSQGAYTQYF.

The J gene is TRBJ1-2, the V gene TRBV9, with D unresolved. V lost 2 bases to trimming and J lost 4 bases, with 9 bases between them. Germline V gene data show CDR1 as SGDLS and CDR2 as YYNGEE. The CDR3 sequence is 13 residues long. The CDR3 nucleotides are TGTGCCAGCAGCGTGGGCGTTCGCTATGGCTACACCTTC. Translated: CASSVGVRYGYTF.

This clonotype was counted only a few times. CDR3 sequence: CASTSTNYNEQFF. In nucleotides, the CDR3 is TGTGCCAGCACATCGACCAACTACAATGAGCAGTTCTTC. The rearrangement links TRBV2 to TRBJ2-1; D remains unclear. Looked up from germline, CDR1 is SNHLY and CDR2 is FYNNEI. V was shortened by 7 bases and J by 3 bases, with 10 bases between the two germline ends. This CDR3 region has 13 residues. Full variable domain (missing parts from reference TRBV2 and TRBJ2-1): EPEVTQTPSHQVTQMGQEVILRCVPISNHLYFYWYRQILGQKVEFLVSFYNNEISEKSEIFDDQFSVERPDGSNFTLKIRSTKLEDSAMYFCASTSTNYNEQFFGPGTRLTVL.

The V and J genes are TRBV6-1 and TRBJ2-3; no reliable D call. Germline loops: CDR1 MNHNS, CDR2 SASEGT. V shed 1 base and J shed 0 bases, with 14 bases lying between them. This CDR3 has 17 amino acids. Here the CDR3 DNA reads TGTGCCAGCAGTGAAGGGGTGGGGTACAGAAGCACAGATACGCAGTATTTT. Translated: CASSEGVGYRSTDTQYF.

The chain joins TRBV4-3 to TRBJ2-7; either TRBD1 or TRBD2 may supply D (5 bases each). The CDR3 length is 17 residues. Trimming cost V 0 bases and J 4 bases, with 19 bases left between them. Germline V CDR1 and CDR2: LGHNA, YSLEER. DNA of the CDR3: TGCGCCAGCAGCCAAGATTGGGGACCCCAAAACACGTACGAGCAGTACTTC. This gives the protein CASSQDWGPQNTYEQYF.

The rearrangement joins TRBV7-3 to TRBJ2-3, with D uncertain. The CDR3 loop spans 12 amino acids. V was trimmed by 4 bases and J by 4 bases, leaving 6 bases between them. CDR1 SGHTA and CDR2 FQGTGA come from the germline V gene. CDR3: CASSSTPDTQYF. In DNA form, the CDR3 reads TGTGCCAGCAGCTCGACCCCAGATACGCAGTATTTT.

The genes are TRBV28 and TRBJ1-5; D is uncertain. The CDR3 is 12 amino acids. V dropped 3 bases and J dropped 9 bases, with 9 bases sitting between them. The germline V gene has CDR1 MDHEN and CDR2 SYDVKM. The DNA of the CDR3 is TGTGCCAGCAGTTTCAGGTTGCGGCCCCAGCATTTT. It yields the protein CASSFRLRPQHF.

This chain links TRBV7-9 with TRBJ2-2, with D uncertain. Germline-derived CDR1 and CDR2 are SEHNR and FQNEAQ (reference sequence). The germline V and J ends were trimmed by 5 bases and 7 bases, with 8 bases remaining between them. This CDR3 is 12 amino acids long. CDR3 protein: CASSASLGELFF. The DNA for the CDR3 is TGTGCCAGCAGCGCCAGCCTCGGGGAGCTGTTTTTT.

This clonotype came up once. The V call is TRBV2, the J call TRBJ1-5, with D uncertain. With 3 bases removed from V and 1 base from J, the gap between germline ends came to 4 bases. The CDR3 totals 13 residues. Germline CDR1 and CDR2: SNHLY and FYNNEI. The CDR3 nucleotides read TGTGCCAGCAGTGAGGAGAGCAATCAGCCCCAGCATTTT. This codes for CASSEESNQPQHF.

This clonotype was seen only a few times. This rearrangement joins TRBV20-1 to TRBJ2-7; D is perhaps TRBD2 (6 bases). This CDR3 has 12 amino acids. V was trimmed by 6 bases and J by 2 bases, leaving 11 bases between them. Germline loops: CDR1 DFQATT, CDR2 SNEGSKA (reference sequence). This CDR3 is CSAPAGTYEQYF. The CDR3 region has the DNA TGCAGTGCCCCGGCGGGAACCTACGAGCAGTACTTC.

This clonotype was seen a handful of times. This CDR3 is CASSLVLGVTNTGELFF. The DNA of the CDR3 is TGTGCCAGCAGCTTAGTTTTGGGGGTGACGAACACCGGGGAGCTGTTTTTT. The chain carries TRBV11-2 and TRBJ2-2; tentatively, D is TRBD1 or TRBD2 (5 bases each). V dropped 1 base and J dropped 0 bases, with 12 bases sitting between them. CDR1 SGHAT and CDR2 FQNNGV come from the germline V gene. CDR3 length: 17 residues.